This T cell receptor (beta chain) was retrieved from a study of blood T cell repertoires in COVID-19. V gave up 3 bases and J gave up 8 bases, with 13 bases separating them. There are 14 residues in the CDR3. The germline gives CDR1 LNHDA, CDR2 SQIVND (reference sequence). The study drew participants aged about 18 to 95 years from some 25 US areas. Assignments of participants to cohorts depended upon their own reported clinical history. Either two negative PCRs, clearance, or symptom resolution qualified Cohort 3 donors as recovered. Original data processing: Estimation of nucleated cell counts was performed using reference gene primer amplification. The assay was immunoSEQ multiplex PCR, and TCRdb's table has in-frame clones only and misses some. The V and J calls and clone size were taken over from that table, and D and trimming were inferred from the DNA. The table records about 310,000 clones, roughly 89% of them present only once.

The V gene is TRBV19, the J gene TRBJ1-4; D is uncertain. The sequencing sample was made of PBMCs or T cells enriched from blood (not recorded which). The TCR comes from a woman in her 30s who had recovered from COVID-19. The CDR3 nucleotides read TGTGCCAGTAGTATGTCGGCGGGGAGCGAAAAACTGTTTTTT. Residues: CASSMSAGSEKLFF.